These 9 T cell receptor beta chains were all obtained from the same sample, sequenced in a study of blood T cell repertoires in COVID-19. TCRdb's copy holds only in-frame clones and misses some; the assay was immunoSEQ multiplex PCR. The table shows 300,000 or so clones, with more than 80% occurring only once. Source material: peripheral blood. The receptors here all came from a man between 18 and 29 years old who had recovered from COVID-19.

The chain couples TRBV6-5 to TRBJ1-2; perhaps TRBD1 as D (5 bases). The V and J ends lost 6 bases and 4 bases respectively, with 9 bases between them. The CDR3 totals 12 residues. Germline CDR1 is MNHEY and CDR2 is SVGAGI. CDR3: CASRDSFYGYTF. Here the CDR3 DNA reads TGTGCCAGCAGAGACAGCTTCTATGGCTACACCTTC.

Notes on this clone: One end of the junction is discordant with germline, which a read error may explain. The gene calls are TRBV3-1 (or the pseudogene TRBV3-2) and TRBJ2-5, with D possibly matching TRBD1 (7 bases). The CDR3 is 15 residues long. Germline loops: CDR1 LGHDT, CDR2 YNNKEL (reference sequence). The CDR3 nucleotides read TGTGCCAGCAGCCGACCGGGGGACAGCATAGAGGCCCAGTACTTC. It encodes CASSRPGDSIEAQYF.

In its sample, this clone was seen a few times. Here the CDR3 reads CASSQDRDAPYEQYF. As DNA, the CDR3 is TGTGCCAGCAGCCAAGATCGGGATGCACCCTACGAGCAGTACTTC. The chain joins TRBV4-2 to TRBJ2-7; the D gene is possibly TRBD2 (5 bases). The ends were cut back, 0 bases at V and 2 bases at J, with 11 bases in the middle. This CDR3 has 15 amino acids. Germline V gives CDR1 LGHNA, CDR2 YNFKEQ.

The chain carries TRBV2 and TRBJ2-3; 9 bases map to TRBD2. V lost 8 bases and J lost 0; bases outside the gene matches: 12. Germline CDR1 reads SNHLY; CDR2 reads FYNNEI. The CDR3 is 17 amino acids. CDR3 in DNA: TGTGCCAGCCTCCCGTGGGTAGCGGGAGCTAGCACAGATACGCAGTATTTT. Protein product: CASLPWVAGASTDTQYF.

This chain connects TRBV5-6 to TRBJ1-3; no clear D gene. Germline V gene sequence: CDR1 SGHDT, CDR2 YYEEEE. CDR3 length equals 13 residues. Deletions cut 1 base from V and 8 bases from J, with 10 bases between. The CDR3 nucleotides read TGTGCCAGCAGCTTGACGGAGTTTGACACCATATATTTT. This translates into CASSLTEFDTIYF.

This rearrangement joins TRBV5-5 to TRBJ1-4; TRBD1 is a possible D gene (6 bases). Germline lookup yields CDR1 SGHKS and CDR2 YYEKEE (reference sequence). This CDR3 comprises 13 residues. Trimming cost V 1 base and J 8 bases, with 9 bases left between them. The CDR3 region is CASSLSGQEKLFF. The CDR3 DNA sequence: TGTGCCAGCAGCTTGTCGGGACAAGAAAAACTGTTTTTT.

This clone was picked up one time. The chain employs TRBV7-9 and TRBJ2-3; TRBD2 matches at 10 bases. CDR1 SEHNR and CDR2 FQNEAQ come from the germline V gene (reference sequence). The CDR3 has 15 residues. V gave up 2 bases and J gave up 4 bases; unmatched junction bases: 3. CDR3 region: CASSLIAGGSDTQYF. Written as DNA, the CDR3 is TGTGCCAGCAGCTTAATAGCGGGAGGATCAGATACGCAGTATTTT.

The chain employs TRBV7-2 and TRBJ1-5, with D possibly TRBD1 on 5 matching bases. The germline V and J ends were trimmed by 5 bases and 7 bases, with 18 bases remaining between them. CDR3 size: 15 residues. Germline CDR1 SGHTA, CDR2 FQGNSA. The CDR3 loop reads CASSPGTLAEQPQHF. For the CDR3, the DNA is TGTGCCAGCAGCCCGGGGACCCTAGCGGAACAGCCCCAGCATTTT.

The CDR3 loop reads CASSQPQGAQTEAFF. In nucleotides, the CDR3 is TGTGCCAGTAGTCAGCCGCAGGGGGCGCAGACTGAAGCTTTCTTT. V is TRBV19 and J is TRBJ1-1, with 8 bases lining up with TRBD1. The J segment lost 5 bases and the V segment lost 5 bases, leaving 10 bases of the junction unmatched. CDR1 is LNHDA and CDR2 is SQIVND in the germline V gene (reference sequence). CDR3 size: 15 residues.